This T cell receptor beta chain was profiled in a study of blood T cells in healthy people across ages. Study conclusions and caveats: The fall in TCR beta diversity per million T cells was roughly linear with age. PBMCs left unsorted prevented a conclusive naive versus antigen-experienced comparison.

Together with a sample-barcoded 5' primer, a J-beta primer mix was included in a second PCR lasting roughly 7 to 11 cycles. TCRdb re-derived calls from the 5' RACE reads in MiXCR, one entry per CDR3 protein. Among around 1,800,000 distinct CDR3 sequences listed, roughly 43% were seen once. In regard to this clonotype: Its cognate antigen is unknown.

The clonotype comes from a human donor in good health. What was sequenced was blood.

CDR3 bases: TGTGCCAGCAGTTTCCTCGGTAGGGATCACACTGAAGCTTTCTTT. As protein: CASSFLGRDHTEAFF. This rearrangement joins TRBV6-6 to TRBJ1-1; D gene ambiguous. V lost 4 bases and J lost 3, with 15 bases in between. Germline V gives CDR1 MNHNY, CDR2 SVGAGI (reference sequence). The CDR3 spans 15 residues.